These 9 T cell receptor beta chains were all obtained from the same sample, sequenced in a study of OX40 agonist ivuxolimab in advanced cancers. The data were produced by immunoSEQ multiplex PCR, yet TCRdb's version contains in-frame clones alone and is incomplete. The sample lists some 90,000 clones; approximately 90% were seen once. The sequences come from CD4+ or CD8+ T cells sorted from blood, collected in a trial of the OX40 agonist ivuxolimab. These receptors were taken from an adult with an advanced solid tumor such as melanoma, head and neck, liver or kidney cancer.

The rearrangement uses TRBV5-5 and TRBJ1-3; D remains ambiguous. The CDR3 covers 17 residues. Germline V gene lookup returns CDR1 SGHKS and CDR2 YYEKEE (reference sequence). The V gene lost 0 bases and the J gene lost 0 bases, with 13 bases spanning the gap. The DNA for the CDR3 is TGTGCCAGCAGCTTGGGAGGTGGCAGTAACTCTGGAAACACCATATATTTT. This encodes CASSLGGGSNSGNTIYF. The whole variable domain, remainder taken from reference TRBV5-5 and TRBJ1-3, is DAGVTQSPTHLIKTRGQQVTLRCSPISGHKSVSWYQQVLGQGPQFIFQYYEKEERGRGNFPDRFSARQFPNYSSELNVNALLLGDSALYLCASSLGGGSNSGNTIYFGEGSWLTVV.

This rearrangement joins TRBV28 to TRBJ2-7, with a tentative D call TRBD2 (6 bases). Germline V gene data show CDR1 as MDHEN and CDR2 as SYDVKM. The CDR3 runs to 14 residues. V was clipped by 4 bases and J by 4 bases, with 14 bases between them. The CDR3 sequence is CASSSSGGVYEQYF. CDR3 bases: TGTGCCAGCAGTTCCTCCGGGGGAGTGTACGAGCAGTACTTC.

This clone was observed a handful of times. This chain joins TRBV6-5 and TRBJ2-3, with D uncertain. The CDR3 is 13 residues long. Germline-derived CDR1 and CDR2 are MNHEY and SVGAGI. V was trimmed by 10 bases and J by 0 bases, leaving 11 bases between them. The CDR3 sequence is CATRARSTDTQYF. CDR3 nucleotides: TGTGCCACAAGGGCAAGGAGCACAGATACGCAGTATTTT.

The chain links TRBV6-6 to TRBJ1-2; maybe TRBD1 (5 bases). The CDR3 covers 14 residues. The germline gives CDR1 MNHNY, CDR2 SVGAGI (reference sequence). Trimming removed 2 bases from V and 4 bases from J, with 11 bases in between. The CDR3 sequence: CASSYKQGGYGYTF. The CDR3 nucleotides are TGTGCCAGCAGTTACAAGCAGGGCGGCTATGGCTACACCTTC.

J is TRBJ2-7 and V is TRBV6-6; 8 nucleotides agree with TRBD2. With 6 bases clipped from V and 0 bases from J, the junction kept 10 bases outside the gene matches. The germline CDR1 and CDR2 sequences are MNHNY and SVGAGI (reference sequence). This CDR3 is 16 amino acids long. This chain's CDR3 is CASSWGGGTSSYEQYF. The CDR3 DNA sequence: TGTGCCAGCAGCTGGGGGGGAGGGACTAGCTCCTACGAGCAGTACTTC.

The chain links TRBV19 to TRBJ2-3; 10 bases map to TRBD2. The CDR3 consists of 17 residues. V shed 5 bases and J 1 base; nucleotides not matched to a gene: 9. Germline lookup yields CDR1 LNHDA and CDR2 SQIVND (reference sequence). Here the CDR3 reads CASSGLAGVSGTDTQYF. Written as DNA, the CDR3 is TGTGCCAGTAGTGGGCTAGCGGGAGTATCGGGCACAGATACGCAGTATTTT.

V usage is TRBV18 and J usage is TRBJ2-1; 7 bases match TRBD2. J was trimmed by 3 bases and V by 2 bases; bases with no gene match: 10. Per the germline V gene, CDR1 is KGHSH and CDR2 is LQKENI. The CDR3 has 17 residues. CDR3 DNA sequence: TGTGCCAGCTCACCAGTTGGGGGAGGGCGTAGCTACAATGAGCAGTTCTTC. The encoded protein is CASSPVGGGRSYNEQFF.

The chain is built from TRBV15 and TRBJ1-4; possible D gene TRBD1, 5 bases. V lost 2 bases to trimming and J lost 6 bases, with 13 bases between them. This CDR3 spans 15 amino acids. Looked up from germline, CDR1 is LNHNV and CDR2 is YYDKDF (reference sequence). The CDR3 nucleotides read TGTGCCACCAGCAGAATCCGGGACTCTGATGAAAAACTGTTTTTT. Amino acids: CATSRIRDSDEKLFF. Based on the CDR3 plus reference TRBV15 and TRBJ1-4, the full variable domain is DAMVIQNPRYQVTQFGKPVTLSCSQTLNHNVMYWYQQKSSQAPKLLFHYYDKDFNNEADTPDNFQSRRPNTSFCFLDIRSPGLGDTAMYLCATSRIRDSDEKLFFGSGTQLSVL.

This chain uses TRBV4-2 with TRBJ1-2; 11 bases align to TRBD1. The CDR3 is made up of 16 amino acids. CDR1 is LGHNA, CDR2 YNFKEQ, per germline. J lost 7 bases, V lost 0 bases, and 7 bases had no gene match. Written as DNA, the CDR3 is TGTGCCAGCAGCCAAGATCATGGACAGGGGGCTAGTGGCTACACCTTC. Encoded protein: CASSQDHGQGASGYTF.